What follows is one TCR beta chain and its context. Its antigen is still unknown. These data originate in a study of cytomegalovirus exposure and HLA in healthy donors. Findings and caveats of the study: Later on, an analysis tied 15,000 to 20,000 TCR beta sequences to HLA alleles at 0.05 false discovery rate. Near-uniform donor sequencing depth was presumed by presence/absence analyses. Previous analysis showed most TCR beta V segments were productive about 87% or about 30% of the time. Solely CMV serostatus was available to characterize immune exposure.

PCR primers comprised 60 Vbeta and 13 Jbeta primers. TCRdb's table, derived via immunoSEQ multiplex PCR, lists solely in-frame clones and lacks some. The table has around 250,000 clones, 80% to 95% seen once. Sequencing input: PBMCs. The source is a girl aged 2-10 years in good health and CMV-seronegative.

The CDR3 loop reads CASSLGLAGDSYEQYF. CDR3 nucleotide sequence: TGTGCCAGCAGTTTAGGGCTAGCGGGGGACTCCTACGAGCAGTACTTC. The J gene is TRBJ2-7, the V gene TRBV28; 10 positions match TRBD2. Germline V CDR1 and CDR2: MDHEN, SYDVKM. Trimming took 2 bases from V and 0 from J; bases not matched to a gene: 4. There are 16 residues in the CDR3.